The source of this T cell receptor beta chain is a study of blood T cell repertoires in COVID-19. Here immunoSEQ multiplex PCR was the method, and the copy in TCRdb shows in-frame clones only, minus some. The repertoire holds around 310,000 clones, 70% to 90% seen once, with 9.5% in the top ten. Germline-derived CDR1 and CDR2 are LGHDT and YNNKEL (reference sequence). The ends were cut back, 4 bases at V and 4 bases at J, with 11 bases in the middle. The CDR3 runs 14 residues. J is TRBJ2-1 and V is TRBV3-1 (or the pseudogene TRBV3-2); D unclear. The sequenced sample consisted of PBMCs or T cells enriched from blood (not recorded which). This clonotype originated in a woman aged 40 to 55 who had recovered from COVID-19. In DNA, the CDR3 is TGTGCCAGCAGCCCGATGACTTCTTACAATGAGCAGTTCTTC. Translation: CASSPMTSYNEQFF.